The T cell receptor beta chain under discussion was sequenced for a study of control samples from healthy donors and cancer patients (dated by TCRdb to 2018 to 2020). Preparation of the library involved the immunoSEQ multiplex PCR assay. TCRdb mirrors the immuneACCESS table, restricted to in-frame sequences. Some clones are absent from its copies; in checked studies, under half trace to an unresolved V gene, and the reason for the others is unknown. Across this sample there are 130,000 or so clones, with around nine tenths seen only once. The top ten hold roughly 12% of the sample. Per the germline V gene, KGHDR is the CDR1 and SFDVKD is the CDR2. Spanning cysteine to phenylalanine, the CDR3 consists of 17 amino acids. The DNA shown is the 51-base CDR3, in frame from base 1. V loses 0 bases at its end and J loses 1 base; junction bases beyond the gene matches: 6. On this clone: The antigen it recognizes is unknown. Base qualities are not at hand, and no much larger clone is one base apart.

The TCR was taken from a man aged 25 to 40 in good health. Recombination connected TRBV24-1 to TRBJ2-3, with 7 bases aligning to TRBD1. Sequences were obtained from blood. In nucleotides, the sequence is TGTGCCACCAGTGATTTGCACAGGGGAGAGGGCACAGATACGCAGTATTTT. This codes for CATSDLHRGEGTDTQYF.